These T cell receptor beta chains were read from a single sample in a study of blood T cell repertoires in COVID-19. Profiled with immunoSEQ multiplex PCR; TCRdb holds only in-frame clones, not every one. The sample includes about 130,000 clones, about 86% of them seen just once. Sequencing was carried out using peripheral blood. These receptors were taken from a woman aged 80 or over with acute or convalescent COVID-19. CDR3s include the opening cysteine and the closing phenylalanine or tryptophan. The D gene is left open where the match is weak. Clone size is stated in some rows and not others, as once, few, many or a class when expanded.

v_call	cdr3_length	clone_size	d_call	j_call	cdr3_aa	cdr3_nt
TRBV10-3	17	.	TRBD1	TRBJ2-3	CAISDRNSDRVPDTQYF	TGTGCCATCAGTGACCGGAATTCGGACAGGGTCCCAGATACGCAGTATTTT
TRBV5-4	13	once	.	TRBJ1-2	CASSLQGLPGYTF	TGTGCCAGCAGCTTGCAGGGGCTTCCGGGCTACACCTTC
TRBV2	15	.	.	TRBJ1-6	CASGQENREGSPLHF	TGTGCCAGCGGACAAGAGAACAGGGAGGGTTCACCCCTCCACTTT
TRBV2	12	.	.	TRBJ2-7	CASSGSRVKQYF	TGTGCCAGCAGTGGGTCTCGCGTCAAGCAGTACTTC
TRBV7-6	16	.	TRBD2	TRBJ2-2	CASSSRTSGGSGELFF	TGTGCCAGCAGCTCGCGGACTAGCGGGGGTTCCGGGGAGCTGTTTTTT
TRBV7-8	15	.	.	TRBJ1-5	CASSPVEGSNQPQHF	TGTGCCAGCAGCCCTGTAGAGGGAAGTAATCAGCCCCAGCATTTT
TRBV25-1	17	.	.	TRBJ1-1	CASRPPLGQSLNTEAFF	TGTGCCAGCAGACCCCCCCTAGGACAGTCCCTTAACACTGAAGCTTTCTTT
TRBV12-5	13	.	.	TRBJ2-1	CASGLIGDGEQFF	TGTGCTAGTGGTTTAATAGGGGATGGTGAGCAGTTCTTC
TRBV2	14	.	.	TRBJ2-6	CASRQGSGANVLTF	TGTGCCAGCAGGCAGGGGTCTGGGGCCAACGTCCTGACTTTC
TRBV7-2	17	.	TRBD1	TRBJ1-1	CASRSNHRGTMNTEAFF	TGTGCCAGCAGATCCAACCACAGGGGGACCATGAACACTGAAGCTTTCTTT
TRBV2	14	.	.	TRBJ1-2	CASRGGQRNYGYTF	TGTGCCAGCAGGGGGGGGCAGCGGAACTATGGCTACACCTTC
TRBV21-1	14	.	.	TRBJ1-2	CASSKELASYGYTF	TGTGCCAGCAGCAAAGAATTGGCCAGCTATGGCTACACCTTC
TRBV2	15	.	TRBD1	TRBJ2-4	CASSQGGQGKNIQYF	TGTGCCAGCAGTCAAGGTGGACAGGGAAAAAACATTCAGTACTTC
TRBV5-1	17	.	.	TRBJ1-1	CASSLVTGDDMNTEAFF	TGCGCCAGCAGCTTGGTAACAGGAGACGATATGAACACTGAAGCTTTCTTT
TRBV5-6	17	.	.	TRBJ1-3	CASSFPRDTGSGNTIYF	TGTGCCAGCAGCTTTCCCCGGGACACGGGCTCTGGAAACACCATATATTTT
TRBV5-1	16	few	TRBD2	TRBJ2-3	CASSRSSGGVRDTQYF	TGCGCCAGCAGCAGATCTAGCGGGGGGGTCCGAGATACGCAGTATTTT